This T cell receptor beta chain was captured by sequencing in a study of HIV-infected patients and healthy controls. Follow-up blood was drawn about 14 weeks, roughly three months, after antiretroviral therapy began. All unsorted peripheral T cells were captured because whole blood was used without fractionation. Peripheral blood, around 2.5 ml, was drawn for RNA extraction. 500 ng RNA was reverse transcribed with alpha and beta constant-region primers. Using multiplexing indices, alpha and beta chain libraries were generated apart by chain-specific third strand synthesis. TCRdb reprocessed the 5' RACE reads via MiXCR and lists one record per CDR3 protein. The sample lists more than 15,000 distinct CDR3 sequences; roughly 8.7% were seen once. Overall study findings and caveats: Healthy control repertoires had roughly threefold more distinct CDR3s than untreated HIV+ repertoires, and higher Shannon diversity.

This clonotype was detected many times. Its antigen is unidentified. This receptor was identified in an adult with HIV infection. Sequenced material: blood, taken during antiretroviral therapy.

The CDR3 loop reads CASSPLPIDTQYF. CDR3 DNA sequence: TGTGCCAGCAGCCCTCTTCCAATAGATACGCAGTATTTT. J is TRBJ2-3 and V is TRBV7-3, with D unclear. Per germline, CDR1 SGHTA and CDR2 FQGTGA. Trimming took off 5 bases at V and 5 bases at J, with 11 bases between the two ends. The CDR3 runs 13 residues.